These T cell receptor beta chains were read from a single sample in a study of shared clonotypes between healthy human individuals. The repertoire was sequenced with immunoSEQ multiplex PCR; TCRdb's copy has only in-frame clones and lacks some. The data hold some 2.1 million clones, with roughly 93% observed a single time. The sample comprised naive CD8+ T cells from PBMCs. All receptors come from a man aged 18 to 29 in good health. Some clones in this sample may be carry-over from other donors' samples. Each CDR3 is given with its conserved first and last residue. D genes are given only for firm matches. Only some rows state a clone size, as once, few, many or a class for expanded clones.

J | D | V | size | length | CDR3 | DNA
TRBJ2-1 | - | TRBV27 | - | 15 | CASRSDSLTHNEQFF | TGTGCCAGCCGCTCAGACAGCCTGACCCACAATGAGCAGTTCTTC
TRBJ1-1 | - | TRBV7-9 | - | 16 | CASSLEGGRMNTEAFF | TGTGCCAGCAGCTTAGAGGGAGGACGGATGAACACTGAAGCTTTCTTT
TRBJ1-1 | - | TRBV7-8 | - | 13 | CASRSSGAPEAFF | TGTGCCAGCAGGTCCTCAGGGGCTCCTGAAGCTTTCTTT
TRBJ2-7 | TRBD2 | TRBV27 | - | 20 | CASSTVWGTSGRKVAGEQYF | TGTGCCAGCAGTACCGTTTGGGGGACTAGCGGGAGGAAGGTAGCGGGCGAGCAGTACTTC
TRBJ2-7 | - | TRBV10-3 | - | 13 | CAIRQNLSYEQYF | TGTGCCATCAGACAGAACCTCTCCTACGAGCAGTACTTC
TRBJ2-7 | - | TRBV4-2 | - | 14 | CASSPIGQTYEQYF | TGTGCCAGCAGCCCCATCGGACAGACGTACGAGCAGTACTTC
TRBJ2-7 | - | TRBV6-5 | - | 13 | CASSYDRTYEQYF | TGTGCCAGCAGTTATGACAGAACCTACGAGCAGTACTTC
TRBJ2-3 | - | TRBV28 | - | 13 | CASSFASQSEQYF | TGTGCCAGCAGTTTCGCCAGCCAGAGTGAGCAGTATTTT
TRBJ2-3 | TRBD2 | TRBV12-5 | - | 18 | CASGLERLAELNTDTQYF | TGTGCTAGTGGTTTAGAACGACTAGCGGAACTGAACACAGATACGCAGTATTTT
TRBJ1-2 | - | TRBV7-9 | few | 14 | CASSLMSGWDGYTF | TGTGCCAGCAGCTTAATGTCAGGGTGGGATGGCTACACCTTC
TRBJ2-5 | TRBD1 | TRBV29-1 | - | 14 | CSVEGTGIEETQYF | TGCAGCGTTGAAGGGACAGGGATTGAAGAGACCCAGTACTTC
TRBJ2-3 | - | TRBV5-5 | - | 16 | CASSLEDWEYTDTQYF | TGTGCCAGCAGCTTGGAGGACTGGGAATACACAGATACGCAGTATTTT
TRBJ2-7 | TRBD1 | TRBV11-2 | once | 17 | CASSLGTGALRTYEQYF | TGTGCCAGCAGCTTAGGGACAGGGGCGCTAAGAACCTACGAGCAGTACTTC
TRBJ2-1 | - | TRBV28 | - | 15 | CASSLGASSYNEQFF | TGTGCCAGCAGTTTGGGGGCCAGCTCCTACAATGAGCAGTTCTTC
TRBJ2-3 | TRBD2 | TRBV13 | - | 17 | CASSLTTSGSGGDTQYF | TGTGCCAGCAGCCTCACGACTAGCGGGAGTGGGGGAGATACGCAGTATTTT
TRBJ1-1 | TRBD1 | TRBV19 | - | 18 | CASSIDRNRGVWNTEAFF | TGTGCCAGTAGTATAGATCGGAACAGGGGCGTATGGAACACTGAAGCTTTCTTT
TRBJ2-3 | - | TRBV7-2 | once | 15 | CASSKTDARTDTQYF | TGTGCCAGCAGCAAAACGGACGCCCGCACAGATACGCAGTATTTT
TRBJ2-7 | - | TRBV19 | - | 12 | CASSVTGYEQYF | TGTGCCAGTAGTGTAACGGGCTACGAGCAGTACTTC
TRBJ1-1 | - | TRBV27 | - | 15 | CASSRGVGVNTEAFF | TGTGCCAGCAGTCGGGGTGTTGGCGTGAACACTGAAGCTTTCTTT
TRBJ2-1 | - | TRBV18 | - | 16 | CASSPARGEIYNEQFF | TGTGCCAGCTCACCGGCTAGAGGTGAGATTTACAATGAGCAGTTCTTC
TRBJ1-1 | - | TRBV7-6 | - | 11 | CASRIGAEAFF | TGTGCCAGCAGAATCGGGGCTGAAGCTTTCTTT
TRBJ1-2 | TRBD1 | TRBV4-1 | - | 16 | CASSPIGTGSNYGYTF | TGCGCCAGCAGCCCCATAGGGACAGGATCTAACTATGGCTACACCTTC
TRBJ2-7 | - | TRBV9 | - | 15 | CASSVGPHGPYEQYF | TGTGCCAGCAGCGTAGGGCCTCACGGCCCCTACGAGCAGTACTTC
TRBJ1-1 | TRBD1 | TRBV9 | - | 19 | CASNLLPTDRGIMNTEAFF | TGTGCCAGCAACCTACTTCCAACCGACAGGGGCATCATGAACACTGAAGCTTTCTTT
TRBJ2-2 | - | TRBV30 | - | 13 | CAWRRGGTGELFF | TGTGCCTGGAGGAGGGGTGGCACCGGGGAGCTGTTTTTT
TRBJ1-3 | TRBD1 | TRBV7-3 | once | 14 | CASSRTGVGHTIYF | TGTGCCAGCAGCCGGACAGGGGTAGGACACACCATATATTTT
TRBJ2-7 | - | TRBV27 | few | 13 | CASSFGRTYEQYF | TGTGCCAGCAGTTTCGGGAGAACCTACGAGCAGTACTTC
TRBJ1-2 | TRBD1 | TRBV28 | - | 17 | CASSARGRGLQDYGYTF | TGTGCCAGCAGTGCCCGGGGCAGGGGGCTACAAGACTATGGCTACACCTTC
TRBJ1-2 | - | TRBV5-6 | - | 15 | CASSLGTLPNYGYTF | TGTGCCAGCAGCTTAGGGACACTCCCAAACTATGGCTACACCTTC
TRBJ1-1 | - | TRBV7-6 | - | 15 | CASSLEGGAPTEAFF | TGTGCCAGCAGCTTAGAGGGAGGGGCCCCCACTGAAGCTTTCTTT
TRBJ2-6 | TRBD1 | TRBV5-5 | - | 19 | CASSQGTGRTPSGANVLTF | TGTGCCAGCAGCCAAGGGACAGGGAGGACCCCCTCTGGGGCCAACGTCCTGACTTTC
TRBJ2-3 | TRBD2 | TRBV7-8 | - | 16 | CASSLMELAGRDTQYF | TGTGCCAGCAGCTTAATGGAACTAGCGGGACGGGATACGCAGTATTTT